The entry below gives a single TCR beta chain sequence along with its context. This clonotype was recorded a few times. Its antigen has not been determined. Base qualities are not recorded, but no much larger clone differs from it by a single base. The library came from RT-PCR. Sequencer: Illumina HiSeq 2500. TCRdb applied fastp at Q25 and MiXCR to the public reads, then kept only in-frame beta chains. For every CDR3 protein sequence, its rows merge into one entry that carries the most common genes and DNA. This sample comprises 650,000 to 800,000 distinct CDR3 sequences, about 15% of them detected only once. Together, the top ten hold 6% to 7% of the sample. CDR1 and CDR2, per the germline V gene, are SGHAT and FQNNGV. V was cut back by 4 bases and J by 0 bases, leaving a gap of 8 bases between them. The CDR3 sequence holds 14 residues, the cysteine and phenylalanine included. The retained sequence is limited to the CDR3, 42 bases, with the frame set at the first base.

The sample belongs to a study of response to subunit inactivated influenza vaccine (dated by TCRdb to between 2017 and 2018). Describing the broader study: The study used deep quantitative T cell receptor repertoire profiling to track responses to a trivalent subunit inactivated influenza vaccine. General findings and caveats noted by the study authors: According to the authors, only a limited number of new T cells may be recruited by each seasonal influenza vaccination.

The sequence came from a middle-aged man who received an inactivated influenza vaccine. Donor details come from another sample of the same person, matched by shared clones. This chain is built from TRBV11-2 and TRBJ2-3; the D gene is unclear. The starting material was PBMCs from blood, obtained approximately 15 days before vaccination. The sequenced DNA is TGTGCCAGCAGCTCCGTGCCTAGCACAGATACGCAGTATTTT. Its protein is CASSSVPSTDTQYF.